Listed below are T cell receptor beta chains from one sample, sequenced in a study of control samples from healthy donors and cancer patients. Generated by immunoSEQ multiplex PCR, the TCRdb table keeps only in-frame clones and is missing some. The table records approximately 70,000 clones, 83% of them present only once. The sample consisted of blood. Receptors were obtained from a man aged 55 to 70 in good health. CDR3s include the opening cysteine and the closing phenylalanine or tryptophan. The D gene is left open where the match is weak. Only some rows state a clone size, as once, few, many or a class for expanded clones.

D gene	J gene	V gene	CDR3 length	clone size	CDR3 DNA	CDR3 protein
NA	TRBJ2-1	TRBV14	11	NA	TGTGCCAGCAGCCAATACAATGAGCAGTTCTTC	CASSQYNEQFF
NA	TRBJ1-1	TRBV7-2	16	NA	TGTGCCAGCAGCCCCCGTGGGCGATCTTGGGACACTGAAGCTTTCTTT	CASSPRGRSWDTEAFF
NA	TRBJ1-5	TRBV19	12	few	TGTGCCAGCACGGACAGCGATCAGCCCCAGCATTTT	CASTDSDQPQHF
NA	TRBJ1-2	TRBV3-1/TRBV3-2	14	NA	TGTGCCAGCAGCCAAGTTCAGGGATCGGATGGCTACACCTTC	CASSQVQGSDGYTF
NA	TRBJ2-1	TRBV19	14	NA	TGTGCCAGTAGTACCCTGACCACCTACAATGAGCAGTTCTTC	CASSTLTTYNEQFF
TRBD2	TRBJ2-7	TRBV6-6	15	NA	TGTGCCAGCAGTTACTCCCCTGCGGGGGCCTACGAGCAGTACTTC	CASSYSPAGAYEQYF
TRBD1	TRBJ1-4	TRBV25-1	15	NA	TGTGCCAGCAGTGCATATGGGACAGGGTTTGAAAAACTGTTTTTT	CASSAYGTGFEKLFF
NA	TRBJ2-3	TRBV19	15	NA	TGTGCCAGTAGTATAGGCGGGACTGGCACAGATACGCAGTATTTT	CASSIGGTGTDTQYF
TRBD2	TRBJ2-1	TRBV11-3	16	NA	TGTGCCAGCAGCTTAAGGACTAGCGCTACCTACAATGAGCAGTTCTTC	CASSLRTSATYNEQFF
NA	TRBJ2-1	TRBV7-9	14	NA	TGTGCCAGCAGCTTGGCGGCAAGTTACAATGAGCAGTTCTTC	CASSLAASYNEQFF
NA	TRBJ2-3	TRBV7-2	16	few	TGTGCCAGCAGCGCCGGGACTCTTAGAGGAGGGGATACGCAGTATTTT	CASSAGTLRGGDTQYF
NA	TRBJ1-1	TRBV6-5	13	NA	TGTGCCAGCACCCCGAGGAGAAACACTGAAGCTTTCTTT	CASTPRRNTEAFF
TRBD2	TRBJ2-3	TRBV28	18	NA	TGTGCCAGCAGCCCCCCAACCAGACTAGCGGGAAGCACAGATACGCAGTATTTT	CASSPPTRLAGSTDTQYF
NA	TRBJ2-7	TRBV7-9	14	NA	TGTGCCAGCAGCTCAAGGGACCCCGGATACGAGCAGTACTTC	CASSSRDPGYEQYF
NA	TRBJ1-1	TRBV25-1	13	NA	TGTGCCAGCATGGGGAATTTGAACACTGAAGCTTTCTTT	CASMGNLNTEAFF
NA	TRBJ1-1	TRBV6-5	14	NA	TGTGCCAGCAGCTCTGCCCGACGGGTCACTGAAGCTTTCTTT	CASSSARRVTEAFF
NA	TRBJ1-6	TRBV7-2	14	once	TGTGCCAGCACCCCCGGCGGGGGCTTTTCACCCCTCCACTTT	CASTPGGGFSPLHF
NA	TRBJ2-6	TRBV28	11	once	TGTGCCAGCAGTATCGACAACGTCCTGACTTTC	CASSIDNVLTF
NA	TRBJ2-1	TRBV9	15	NA	TGTGCCAGCAGCGTAGAGGGCAACAGTTACAATGAGCAGTTCTTC	CASSVEGNSYNEQFF
TRBD1	TRBJ2-7	TRBV4-2	15	NA	TGTGCCAGCAGCCAAGAGGGACAGGTGATCTACGAGCAGTACTTC	CASSQEGQVIYEQYF
TRBD1	TRBJ2-6	TRBV5-1	18	NA	TGCGCCAGCAGCTTGTTGGACAGGGGATACTCTGGGGCCAACGTCCTGACTTTC	CASSLLDRGYSGANVLTF
NA	TRBJ2-3	TRBV7-9	14	NA	TGTGCCAGCGGGCGGACTCCCAGCACAGATACGCAGTATTTT	CASGRTPSTDTQYF
NA	TRBJ1-5	TRBV12-3/TRBV12-4	12	NA	TGTGCCAGCAGTGGCAGGTTAGGGCCCCAGCATTTT	CASSGRLGPQHF
NA	TRBJ1-2	TRBV2	14	NA	TGTGCCAGCACTGACGCCCCCGCTAACTATGGCTACACCTTC	CASTDAPANYGYTF
TRBD1	TRBJ2-1	TRBV5-1	17	NA	TGCGCCAGCAGCCCGGGACAGGGGACACCCTCCTACAATGAGCAGTTCTTC	CASSPGQGTPSYNEQFF
TRBD2	TRBJ2-2	TRBV9	18	NA	TGTGCCAGCAGCGTAGGCTTAGGGGACTACCAGAACACCGGGGAGCTGTTTTTT	CASSVGLGDYQNTGELFF
NA	TRBJ2-3	TRBV11-2	13	NA	TGTGCCAGCAGCTGGTCCCGAACAGATACGCAGTATTTT	CASSWSRTDTQYF
TRBD1	TRBJ2-3	TRBV30	13	NA	TGTGCCTGGAGTACAGGGGAGACAGATACGCAGTATTTT	CAWSTGETDTQYF
NA	TRBJ1-6	TRBV27	13	NA	TGTGCCAGCAGCCGGGACAACGATTCACCCCTCCACTTT	CASSRDNDSPLHF
TRBD1	TRBJ1-1	TRBV5-1	16	NA	TGCGCCAGCAGTATAAGAAACAGGGGGCGGCTCACTGAAGCTTTCTTT	CASSIRNRGRLTEAFF
TRBD2	TRBJ2-1	TRBV24-1	17	NA	TGTGCCACCAGTGATTCCGGGACTAGCGGGAGAATCAATGAGCAGTTCTTC	CATSDSGTSGRINEQFF
NA	TRBJ2-1	TRBV20-1	11	NA	TGCAGTGCAATCCATAACAATGAGCAGTTCTTC	CSAIHNNEQFF
NA	TRBJ2-7	TRBV28	14	NA	TGTGCCAGCAGTTCGGTGGGGGGTGGGGACGAGCAGTACTTC	CASSSVGGGDEQYF
TRBD1	TRBJ1-1	TRBV4-1	20	NA	TGCGCCAGCAGCCAAGACCTTACTCGCTCCGGGACAGGTCTAAGACTTGAAGCTTTCTTT	CASSQDLTRSGTGLRLEAFF
NA	TRBJ1-1	TRBV7-9	15	NA	TGTGCCAGCAGCCCCCCGGGGGGGAAACAGAGGGCAGCTTTCTTT	CASSPPGGKQRAAFF
NA	TRBJ1-6	TRBV12-3/TRBV12-4	12	NA	TGTGCCAGCGCCGGGGATAATTCACCCCTCCACTTT	CASAGDNSPLHF
NA	TRBJ1-1	TRBV5-6	12	NA	TGTGCCAGCAGCTGGCAGAACACTGAAGCTTTCTTT	CASSWQNTEAFF
NA	TRBJ1-2	TRBV5-4	14	NA	TGTGCCAGCAGCTTGGTAGGGTTTATAGATGGCTACACCTTC	CASSLVGFIDGYTF
TRBD1	TRBJ2-7	TRBV4-2	14	few	TGTGCCAGCAAGGCGGGACAGGGCCTTTCCGAGCAGTACTTC	CASKAGQGLSEQYF
NA	TRBJ2-5	TRBV29-1	12	once	TGCAGCGTTGAAGGGCCGGTCCAGACCCAGTACTTC	CSVEGPVQTQYF
TRBD2	TRBJ2-2	TRBV9	16	NA	TGTGCCAGCAGCGTGGGGGGGACTTCGAACACCGGGGAGCTGTTTTTT	CASSVGGTSNTGELFF
NA	TRBJ2-3	TRBV27	13	NA	TGTGCCAACTCAATCGCTAGCACAGATACGCAGTATTTT	CANSIASTDTQYF
NA	TRBJ2-5	TRBV5-1	17	once	TGCGCCAGCAGCTTGGCCGCGGGTTTTAGGGGACAAGAGACCCAGTACTTC	CASSLAAGFRGQETQYF
TRBD2	TRBJ2-3	TRBV2	14	NA	TGTGCCAGCAGCACGGGGACTAGCGGGCATACGCAGTATTTT	CASSTGTSGHTQYF
TRBD2	TRBJ2-1	TRBV6-5	15	NA	TGTGCCAGCAGTTGGACTAGCGGGAGAAGAAATGAGCAGTTCTTC	CASSWTSGRRNEQFF
TRBD2	TRBJ2-1	TRBV4-3	15	NA	TGCGCCAGCAGCCAAGAACTAGCGGGGTACAATGAGCAGTTCTTC	CASSQELAGYNEQFF
TRBD1	TRBJ1-1	TRBV7-2	15	NA	TGTGCCAGCAGCGAACAGGGGGCCCGGAACACTGAAGCTTTCTTT	CASSEQGARNTEAFF
TRBD1	TRBJ1-4	TRBV29-1	12	NA	TGCAGCGTTGCAGGGGGCGGTGAAAAACTGTTTTTT	CSVAGGGEKLFF
NA	TRBJ1-5	TRBV19	13	once	TGTGCCAGTAGTCCCTACAAGACAGGAACGCAGCATTTT	CASSPYKTGTQHF
NA	TRBJ2-6	TRBV19	15	NA	TGTGCCAGTAGTATCGAGATCTCTGGGGCCAACGTCCTGACTTTC	CASSIEISGANVLTF
NA	TRBJ1-5	TRBV30	13	NA	TGTGCCTGGAGTGGGACAGATCGTCAGCCCCAGCATTTT	CAWSGTDRQPQHF
NA	TRBJ1-1	TRBV20-1	11	NA	TGCAGTGCTCCGGTTAACACTGAAGCTTTCTTT	CSAPVNTEAFF
NA	TRBJ2-3	TRBV18	12	NA	TGTGCCAGCTCACCACGGCCAGATACGCAGTATTTT	CASSPRPDTQYF
NA	TRBJ1-1	TRBV5-8	15	NA	TGTGCCAGCAGCTTATCCAGTAGGCTTAACACTGAAGCTTTCTTT	CASSLSSRLNTEAFF
NA	TRBJ1-5	TRBV6-2/TRBV6-3	13	once	TGTGCCAGCAGTTACGGGTTGGGGCAGCCCCAGCATTTT	CASSYGLGQPQHF